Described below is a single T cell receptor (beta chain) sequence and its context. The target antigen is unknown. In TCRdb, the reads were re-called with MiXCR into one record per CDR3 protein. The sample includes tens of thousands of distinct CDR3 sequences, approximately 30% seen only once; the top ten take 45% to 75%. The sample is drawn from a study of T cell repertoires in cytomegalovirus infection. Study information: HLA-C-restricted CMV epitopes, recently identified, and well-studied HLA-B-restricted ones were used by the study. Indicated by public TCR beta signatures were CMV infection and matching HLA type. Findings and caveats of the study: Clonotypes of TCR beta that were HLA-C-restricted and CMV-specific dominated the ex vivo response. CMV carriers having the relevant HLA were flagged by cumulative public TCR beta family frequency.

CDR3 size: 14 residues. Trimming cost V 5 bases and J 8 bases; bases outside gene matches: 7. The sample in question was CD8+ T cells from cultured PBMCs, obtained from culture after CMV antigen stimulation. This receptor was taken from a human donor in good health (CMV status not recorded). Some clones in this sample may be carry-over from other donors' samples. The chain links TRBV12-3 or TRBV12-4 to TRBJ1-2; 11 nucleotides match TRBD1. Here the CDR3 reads CASSQTDRGLGYTF. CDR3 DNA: TGTGCCAGCAGTCAAACGGACAGGGGGCTCGGCTACACCTTC.